A single sample gave rise to the 24 T cell receptor beta chains below, sequenced in a study of siplizumab effects on memory and regulatory T cells. The data were produced by immunoSEQ multiplex PCR, yet TCRdb's version contains in-frame clones alone and is incomplete. Among 45,000 to 60,000 clones listed, roughly 87% were seen once. What was sequenced was naive CD8+ T cells sorted from blood. These receptors were taken from a human donor in good health.

The sample holds a few counts of this clone. The chain is built from TRBV19 and TRBJ1-1, with D maybe TRBD1 (6 bases). Germline CDR1 LNHDA, CDR2 SQIVND (reference sequence). Trimming took off 3 bases at V and 7 bases at J, with 15 bases between the two ends. This CDR3 has 14 residues. The CDR3 loop is CASSISGAASEAFF. The CDR3, as DNA: TGTGCCAGTAGTATCTCAGGGGCCGCCAGTGAAGCTTTCTTT.

J is TRBJ2-7 and V is TRBV2; TRBD1 matches 7 bases. Germline CDR1 is SNHLY and CDR2 is FYNNEI. Unmatched junction bases numbered 5, after V lost 10 bases and J lost 2 bases. CDR3 length: 12 residues. CDR3 region: CATRGQPYEQYF. The CDR3, as DNA: TGTGCCACCCGGGGACAGCCCTACGAGCAGTACTTC.

This sequence joins TRBV19 and TRBJ2-1, with D tentatively TRBD1 (6 bases). V was shortened by 4 bases and J by 7 bases, with 20 bases between the two germline ends. The CDR3 contains 16 residues. CDR1 and CDR2 (germline): LNHDA, SQIVND (reference sequence). The CDR3 DNA reads TGTGCCAGTAGTACGGTTAACAGGGTCGAGGGGAATGAGCAGTTCTTC. Protein: CASSTVNRVEGNEQFF.

The V call is TRBV7-6, the J call TRBJ2-2; D gene unclear. The CDR3 is made up of 15 amino acids. Germline loops: CDR1 SGHVS, CDR2 FNYEAQ. Trimming cost V 2 bases and J 1 base, with 8 bases left between them. The CDR3 bases are TGTGCCAGCAGCTTAAGTCCTGGGAACACCGGGGAGCTGTTTTTT. It encodes CASSLSPGNTGELFF.

The J gene is TRBJ2-2, the V gene TRBV6-6; the D gene is possibly TRBD1 (5 bases). The germline V and J ends were trimmed by 7 bases and 5 bases, with 8 bases remaining between them. Germline CDR1 reads MNHNY; CDR2 reads SVGAGI (reference sequence). This CDR3 has 12 amino acids. The CDR3 nucleotides read TGTGCCAGCAAGGCAGGGACCGGGGAGCTGTTTTTT. It specifies CASKAGTGELFF.

The gene calls are TRBV29-1 and TRBJ1-1; D unclear. The CDR3 spans 12 residues. Germline V gene data show CDR1 as SQVTM and CDR2 as ANQGSEA. The V and J ends lost 4 bases and 7 bases respectively, with 13 bases between them. CDR3 residues: CSVVDWTGEAFF. DNA of the CDR3: TGCAGCGTTGTGGACTGGACGGGTGAAGCTTTCTTT.

This sequence joins TRBV7-9 and TRBJ2-1; TRBD2 matches at 8 bases. V lost 5 bases to trimming and J lost 5 bases; unmatched junction nucleotides: 5. The germline V gene has CDR1 SEHNR and CDR2 FQNEAQ (reference sequence). The CDR3 is 14 amino acids. The CDR3 DNA follows: TGTGCCAGCAGCCCGAGACTAGCGCACAATGAGCAGTTCTTC. Amino acid sequence: CASSPRLAHNEQFF.

This clone came up a few times. This chain connects TRBV19 to TRBJ1-5; D unclear. CDR3 size: 14 residues. The germline V gene encodes CDR1 LNHDA and CDR2 SQIVND (reference sequence). V was cut by 1 base and J by 3 bases, with 7 bases left in between. CDR3 residues: CASSIVNNNQPQHF. In DNA, the CDR3 is TGTGCCAGTAGTATAGTTAATAACAATCAGCCCCAGCATTTT.

The chain joins TRBV10-3 to TRBJ1-5; 9 positions agree with TRBD1. CDR1 and CDR2 from the germline V gene are ENHRY and SYGVKD. The CDR3 is made up of 15 amino acids. Trimming removed 7 bases from V and 5 bases from J; junction bases left unmatched: 9. The CDR3 sequence: CAITGTGRDDQPQHF. In nucleotides, the CDR3 is TGTGCCATCACCGGGACAGGGCGGGATGATCAGCCCCAGCATTTT.

The rearrangement links TRBV7-9 to TRBJ2-1; 7 bases fit TRBD1. CDR1 and CDR2 from the germline V gene are SEHNR and FQNEAQ (reference sequence). V lost 5 bases and J lost 2; bases outside the gene matches: 9. The CDR3 is 16 residues long. The DNA for the CDR3 is TGTGCCAGCAGCCCGACCCTGCAGGGGGCCTACAATGAGCAGTTCTTC. Its protein product is CASSPTLQGAYNEQFF.

The genes are TRBV6-1 and TRBJ2-7; 8 nucleotides match TRBD2. V lost 7 bases, J lost 2 bases, and 4 bases stayed unmatched. The germline V gene has CDR1 MNHNS and CDR2 SASEGT. The CDR3 is 13 amino acids. Here the CDR3 DNA reads TGTGCCAGCACCTCGGGGGGGCCCTACGAGCAGTACTTC. Protein sequence: CASTSGGPYEQYF.

There are a few counts of this clone. The chain combines TRBV27 with TRBJ1-6; perhaps TRBD1 as D (6 bases). The germline CDR1 and CDR2 sequences are MNHEY and SMNVEV (reference sequence). This CDR3 is built from 15 residues. V was cut by 5 bases and J by 8 bases, with 16 bases left in between. The CDR3 spells CASSLNRDFYSPLHF. The CDR3 DNA is TGTGCCAGCAGTCTTAACAGGGACTTTTATTCACCCCTCCACTTT.

V and J are TRBV19 and TRBJ2-7, with 8 bases matching TRBD2. The CDR3 length is 15 residues. The germline V gene has CDR1 LNHDA and CDR2 SQIVND (reference sequence). The V gene end was trimmed by 10 bases and the J gene end by 3 bases; junction bases not matched to a gene: 14. CDR3 sequence (DNA): TGTGCCACCAGGTGGTCTAGCGGGCTTAACTACGAGCAGTACTTC. Translation gives CATRWSSGLNYEQYF. Combining the CDR3 with reference TRBV19 and TRBJ2-7 gives the whole variable domain DGGITQSPKYLFRKEGQNVTLSCEQNLNHDAMYWYRQDPGQGLRLIYYSQIVNDFQKGDIAEGYSVSREKKESFPLTVTSAQKNPTAFYLCATRWSSGLNYEQYFGPGTRLTVT.

The chain links TRBV2 to TRBJ2-7; no clear D gene. Germline CDR1 SNHLY, CDR2 FYNNEI. V lost 5 bases and J 4 bases, leaving 6 bases between the germline ends. The CDR3 is made up of 11 amino acids. The CDR3 spells CASSLTYEQYF. The CDR3 bases are TGTGCCAGCAGTTTGACGTACGAGCAGTACTTC.

The chain links TRBV19 to TRBJ2-7; 7 bases are shared with TRBD2. The CDR3 runs to 15 residues. The germline V gene encodes CDR1 LNHDA and CDR2 SQIVND (reference sequence). Trimming at V came to 5 bases and at J to 1 base, leaving 8 bases not matched to a gene. The CDR3 protein is CASSWAGTKSYEQYF. For the CDR3, the DNA is TGTGCCAGTAGTTGGGCCGGGACTAAATCCTACGAGCAGTACTTC.

The chain is built from TRBV12-5 and TRBJ1-2, with D possibly matching TRBD1 (6 bases). Germline CDR1 LGHNT, CDR2 FRNRAP. The CDR3 consists of 13 residues. Trimming removed 6 bases at V and 4 bases at J, with 12 bases between. The CDR3: CASGNDRSYGYTF. The CDR3 DNA reads TGTGCTAGTGGGAACGACAGGTCCTATGGCTACACCTTC. The variable domain in full, completed from reference TRBV12-5 and TRBJ1-2, reads DARVTQTPRHKVTEMGQEVTMRCQPILGHNTVFWYRQTMMQGLELLAYFRNRAPLDDSGMPKDRFSAEMPDATLATLKIQPSEPRDSAVYFCASGNDRSYGYTFGSGTRLTVV.

V and J are TRBV28 and TRBJ2-7; maybe TRBD2 (6 bases). V gave up 7 bases and J gave up 3 bases, with 13 bases separating them. This CDR3 spans 13 amino acids. CDR1 MDHEN and CDR2 SYDVKM come from the germline V gene. The CDR3 DNA follows: TGTGCCAGCACTATCGGGGGAGTCTACGAGCAGTACTTC. Translated: CASTIGGVYEQYF. Variable domain in full (rest from reference TRBV28 and TRBJ2-7): DVKVTQSSRYLVKRTGEKVFLECVQDMDHENMFWYRQDPGLGLRLIYFSYDVKMKEKGDIPEGYSVSREKKERFSLILESASTNQTSMYLCASTIGGVYEQYFGPGTRLTVT.

The rearrangement uses TRBV6-6 and TRBJ2-2; no clear D gene. The V gene lost 3 bases and the J gene lost 2 bases, with 7 bases spanning the gap. From germline, CDR1 is MNHNY and CDR2 SVGAGI (reference sequence). The CDR3 is 14 residues long. DNA of the CDR3: TGTGCCAGCAGTTATGGTAAAAACACCGGGGAGCTGTTTTTT. This translates into CASSYGKNTGELFF.

This clone was recorded once. The rearrangement uses TRBV7-9 and TRBJ1-1; no clear D gene. Germline V gene lookup returns CDR1 SEHNR and CDR2 FQNEAQ (reference sequence). The V gene lost 2 bases and the J gene lost 3 bases, with 10 bases spanning the gap. This CDR3 region has 14 residues. The DNA for the CDR3 is TGTGCCAGCAGCTTAAGCGGAACGGACACTGAAGCTTTCTTT. It codes for CASSLSGTDTEAFF.

This chain uses TRBV11-2 with TRBJ1-5, with D possibly being TRBD1 (6 bases). The CDR3 length is 16 residues. Germline values: CDR1 SGHAT, CDR2 FQNNGV. V lost 1 base and J lost 6, with 16 bases in between. The CDR3 is CASSLGTGRLIQPQHF. In DNA form, the CDR3 reads TGTGCCAGCAGCTTAGGTACAGGGAGGCTTATTCAGCCCCAGCATTTT. Based on the CDR3 plus reference TRBV11-2 and TRBJ1-5, the full variable domain is EAGVAQSPRYKIIEKRQSVAFWCNPISGHATLYWYQQILGQGPKLLIQFQNNGVVDDSQLPKDRFSAERLKGVDSTLKIQPAKLEDSAVYLCASSLGTGRLIQPQHFGDGTRLSIL.

The J gene is TRBJ2-7, the V gene TRBV4-1; D call uncertain. V was cut by 0 bases and J by 4 bases, with 7 bases left in between. This CDR3 has 13 amino acids. Per the germline V gene, CDR1 is MGHRA and CDR2 is YSYEKL. The CDR3 nucleotides read TGCGCCAGCAGCCAAGATCTCAGTTACGAGCAGTACTTC. Translated: CASSQDLSYEQYF.

This chain joins TRBV5-1 and TRBJ1-4; the match to TRBD1 covers 11 bases. The V segment lost 3 bases and the J segment 8 bases; nucleotides outside the gene matches: 3. Germline CDR1 and CDR2: SGHRS and YFSETQ. There are 14 residues in the CDR3. CDR3 nucleotide sequence: TGCGCCAGCAGCTGGACAGGGGGCAACGAAAAACTGTTTTTT. Protein sequence: CASSWTGGNEKLFF. The variable domain in full, with the rest retrieved from reference TRBV5-1 and TRBJ1-4, is KAGVTQTPRYLIKTRGQQVTLSCSPISGHRSVSWYQQTPGQGLQFLFEYFSETQRNKGNFPGRFSGRQFSNSRSEMNVSTLELGDSALYLCASSWTGGNEKLFFGSGTQLSVL.

The genes are TRBV11-2 and TRBJ2-3; perhaps TRBD1 as D (5 bases). The CDR3 consists of 15 residues. Germline-derived CDR1 and CDR2 are SGHAT and FQNNGV. Trimming removed 5 bases from V and 4 bases from J, with 16 bases in between. The CDR3 spells CASSPGQGLSDTQYF. The DNA for the CDR3 is TGTGCCAGCAGCCCCGGGCAGGGATTATCAGATACGCAGTATTTT.

V and J are TRBV4-1 and TRBJ2-5; D call uncertain. Trimming pared 5 bases from V and 4 bases from J, leaving 14 bases between. Looked up from germline, CDR1 is MGHRA and CDR2 is YSYEKL. The CDR3 runs to 14 residues. The CDR3 nucleotides read TGCGCCAGCAGCTTCGGCCCTGCTCGAGAGACCCAGTACTTC. Translating gives CASSFGPARETQYF.